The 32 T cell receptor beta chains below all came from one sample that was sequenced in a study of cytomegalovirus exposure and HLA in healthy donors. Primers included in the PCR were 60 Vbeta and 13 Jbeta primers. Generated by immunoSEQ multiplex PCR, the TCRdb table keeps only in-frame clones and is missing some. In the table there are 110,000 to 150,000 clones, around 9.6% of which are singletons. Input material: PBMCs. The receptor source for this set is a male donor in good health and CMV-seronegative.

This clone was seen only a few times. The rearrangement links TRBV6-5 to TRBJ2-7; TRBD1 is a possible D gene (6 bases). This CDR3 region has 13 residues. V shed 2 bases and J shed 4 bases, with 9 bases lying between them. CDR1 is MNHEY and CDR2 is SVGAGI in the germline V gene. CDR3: CASSYEGEYEQYF. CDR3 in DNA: TGTGCCAGCAGTTACGAGGGGGAGTACGAGCAGTACTTC.

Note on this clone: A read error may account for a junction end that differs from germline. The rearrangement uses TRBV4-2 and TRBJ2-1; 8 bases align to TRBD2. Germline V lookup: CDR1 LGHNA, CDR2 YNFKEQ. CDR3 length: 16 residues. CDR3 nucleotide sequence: TGTGCCAGCAGCGAAGATGGAACGGGGGGGCCCAATGAGCAGTTCTTC. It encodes CASSEDGTGGPNEQFF.

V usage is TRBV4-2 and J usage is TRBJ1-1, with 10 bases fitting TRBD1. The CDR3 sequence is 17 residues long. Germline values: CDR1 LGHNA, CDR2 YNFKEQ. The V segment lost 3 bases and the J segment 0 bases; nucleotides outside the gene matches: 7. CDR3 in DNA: TGTGCCAGCAGCCACGTCGACAGGGGGCGGGTGAACACTGAAGCTTTCTTT. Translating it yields CASSHVDRGRVNTEAFF.

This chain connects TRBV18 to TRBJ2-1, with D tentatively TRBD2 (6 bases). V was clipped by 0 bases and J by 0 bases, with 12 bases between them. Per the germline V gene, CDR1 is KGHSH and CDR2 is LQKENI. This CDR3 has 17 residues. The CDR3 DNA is TGTGCCAGCTCACCACCGTGGGACTTCCCCTCCTACAATGAGCAGTTCTTC. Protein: CASSPPWDFPSYNEQFF.

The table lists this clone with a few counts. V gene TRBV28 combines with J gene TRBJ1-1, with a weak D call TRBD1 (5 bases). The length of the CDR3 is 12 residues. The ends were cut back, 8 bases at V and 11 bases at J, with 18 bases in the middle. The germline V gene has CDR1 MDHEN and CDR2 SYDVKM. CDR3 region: CASGQPGGEAFF. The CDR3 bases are TGTGCCAGCGGTCAGCCCGGGGGTGAGGCTTTCTTT.

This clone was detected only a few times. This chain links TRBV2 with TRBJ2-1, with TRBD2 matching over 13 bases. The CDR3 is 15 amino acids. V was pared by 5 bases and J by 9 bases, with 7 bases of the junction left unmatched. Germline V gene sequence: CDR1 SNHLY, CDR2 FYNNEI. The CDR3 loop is CASSKTSGGAGEQFF. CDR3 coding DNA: TGTGCCAGCAGTAAAACTAGCGGGGGGGCCGGTGAGCAGTTCTTC.

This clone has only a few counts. The CDR3 loop reads CASSLALAGSYEQYF. The DNA for the CDR3 is TGTGCCAGCAGCTTAGCGTTAGCGGGATCCTACGAGCAGTACTTC. The chain joins TRBV7-2 to TRBJ2-7; 8 positions agree with TRBD2. The CDR3 runs to 15 residues. V lost 0 bases and J lost 1; bases outside the gene matches: 2. Germline CDR1 SGHTA, CDR2 FQGNSA.

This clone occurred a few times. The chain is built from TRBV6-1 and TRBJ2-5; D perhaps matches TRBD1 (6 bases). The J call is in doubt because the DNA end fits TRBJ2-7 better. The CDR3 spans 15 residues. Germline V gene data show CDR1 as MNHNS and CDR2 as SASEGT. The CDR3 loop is CASSDLVGRGYEQYF. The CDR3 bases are TGTGCCAGCAGTGACTTGGTGGGCAGGGGCTACGAGCAGTACTTC.

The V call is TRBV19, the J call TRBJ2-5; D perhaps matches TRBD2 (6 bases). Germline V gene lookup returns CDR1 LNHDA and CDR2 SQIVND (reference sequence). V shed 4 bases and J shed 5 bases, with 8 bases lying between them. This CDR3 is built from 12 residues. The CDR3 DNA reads TGTGCCAGTAGTAAGGGGAGGGAGACCCAGTACTTC. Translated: CASSKGRETQYF.

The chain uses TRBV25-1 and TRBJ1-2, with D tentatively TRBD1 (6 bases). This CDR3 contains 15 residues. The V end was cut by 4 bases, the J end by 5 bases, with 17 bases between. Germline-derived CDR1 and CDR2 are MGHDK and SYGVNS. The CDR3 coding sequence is TGTGCCAGCAGTGCCCTACAGGGCCGGGGATATGGCTACACCTTC. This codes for CASSALQGRGYGYTF.

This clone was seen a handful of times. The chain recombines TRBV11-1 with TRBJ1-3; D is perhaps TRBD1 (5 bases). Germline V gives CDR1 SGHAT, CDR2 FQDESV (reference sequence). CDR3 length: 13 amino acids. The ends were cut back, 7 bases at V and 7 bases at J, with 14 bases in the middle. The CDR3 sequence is CASTWDFGNTIYF. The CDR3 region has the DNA TGTGCCAGCACCTGGGACTTCGGGAACACCATATATTTT.

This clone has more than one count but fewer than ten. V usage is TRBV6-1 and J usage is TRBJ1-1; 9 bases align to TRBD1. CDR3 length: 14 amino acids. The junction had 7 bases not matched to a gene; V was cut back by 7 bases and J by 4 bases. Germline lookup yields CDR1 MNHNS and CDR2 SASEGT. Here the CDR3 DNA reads TGTGCCAGCATTACAGGGGGCGGGGGCACTGAAGCTTTCTTT. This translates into CASITGGGGTEAFF.

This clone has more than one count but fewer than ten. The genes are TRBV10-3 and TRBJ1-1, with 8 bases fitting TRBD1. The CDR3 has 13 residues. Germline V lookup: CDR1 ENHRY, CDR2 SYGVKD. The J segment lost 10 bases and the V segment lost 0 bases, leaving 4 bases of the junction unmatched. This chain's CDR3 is CAISESTGVRAFF. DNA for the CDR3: TGTGCCATCAGTGAGTCGACAGGGGTTAGAGCTTTCTTT.

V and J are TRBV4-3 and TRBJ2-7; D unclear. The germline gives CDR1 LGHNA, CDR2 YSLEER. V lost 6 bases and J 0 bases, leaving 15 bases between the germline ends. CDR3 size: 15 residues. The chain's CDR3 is CASRLADTGSYEQYF. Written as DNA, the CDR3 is TGCGCCAGCAGACTCGCTGACACCGGCTCCTACGAGCAGTACTTC.

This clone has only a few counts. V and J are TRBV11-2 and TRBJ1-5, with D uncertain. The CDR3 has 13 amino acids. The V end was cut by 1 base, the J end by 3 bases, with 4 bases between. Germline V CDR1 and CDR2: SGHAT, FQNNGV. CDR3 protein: CASSLALNQPQHF. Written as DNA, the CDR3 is TGTGCCAGCAGCTTAGCTCTCAATCAGCCCCAGCATTTT.

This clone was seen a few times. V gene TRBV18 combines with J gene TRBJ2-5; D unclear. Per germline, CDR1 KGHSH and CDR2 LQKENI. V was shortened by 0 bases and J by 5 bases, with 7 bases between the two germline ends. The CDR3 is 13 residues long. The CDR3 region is CASSPPVGETQYF. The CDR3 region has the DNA TGTGCCAGCTCACCACCGGTCGGGGAGACCCAGTACTTC. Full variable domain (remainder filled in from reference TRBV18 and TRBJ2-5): NAGVMQNPRHLVRRRGQEARLRCSPMKGHSHVYWYRQLPEEGLKFMVYLQKENIIDESGMPKERFSAEFPKEGPSILRIQQVVRGDSAAYFCASSPPVGETQYFGPGTRLLVL.

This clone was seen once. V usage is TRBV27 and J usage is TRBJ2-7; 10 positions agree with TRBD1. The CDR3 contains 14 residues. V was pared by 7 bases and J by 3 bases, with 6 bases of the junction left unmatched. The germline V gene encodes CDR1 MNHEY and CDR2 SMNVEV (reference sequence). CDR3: CASNPTGGVYEQYF. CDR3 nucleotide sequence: TGTGCCAGCAACCCGACAGGGGGCGTCTACGAGCAGTACTTC.

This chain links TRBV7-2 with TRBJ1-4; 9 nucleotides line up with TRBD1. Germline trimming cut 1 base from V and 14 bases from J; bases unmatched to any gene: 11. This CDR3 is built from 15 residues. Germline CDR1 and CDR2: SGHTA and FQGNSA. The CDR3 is CASSLERGQGLKLFF. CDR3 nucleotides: TGTGCCAGCAGCTTAGAGAGGGGACAGGGCCTTAAGCTGTTTTTT.

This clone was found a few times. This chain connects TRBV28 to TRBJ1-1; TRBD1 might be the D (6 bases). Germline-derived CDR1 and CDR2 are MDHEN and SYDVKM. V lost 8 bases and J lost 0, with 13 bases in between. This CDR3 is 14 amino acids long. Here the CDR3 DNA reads TGTGCCAGCGGAATCACAGGGTTGAACACTGAAGCTTTCTTT. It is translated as CASGITGLNTEAFF.

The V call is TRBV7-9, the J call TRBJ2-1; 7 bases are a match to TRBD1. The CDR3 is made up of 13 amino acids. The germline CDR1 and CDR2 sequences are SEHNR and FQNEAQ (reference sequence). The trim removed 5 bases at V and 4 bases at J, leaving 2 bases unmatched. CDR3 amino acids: CASSRDSYNEQFF. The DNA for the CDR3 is TGTGCCAGCAGCCGGGACAGTTACAATGAGCAGTTCTTC.

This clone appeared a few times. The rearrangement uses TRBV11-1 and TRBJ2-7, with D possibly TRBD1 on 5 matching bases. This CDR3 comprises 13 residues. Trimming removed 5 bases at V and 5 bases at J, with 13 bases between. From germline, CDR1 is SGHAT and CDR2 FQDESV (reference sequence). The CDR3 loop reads CASSAKAGNEQYF. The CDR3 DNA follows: TGTGCCAGCAGCGCGAAAGCAGGGAACGAGCAGTACTTC.

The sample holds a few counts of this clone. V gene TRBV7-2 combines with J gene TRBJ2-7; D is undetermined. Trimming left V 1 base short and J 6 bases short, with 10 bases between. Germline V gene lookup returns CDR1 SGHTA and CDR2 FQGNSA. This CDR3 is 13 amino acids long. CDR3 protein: CASSLDSPREQYF. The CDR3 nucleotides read TGTGCCAGCAGCTTAGACTCTCCGCGCGAGCAGTACTTC.

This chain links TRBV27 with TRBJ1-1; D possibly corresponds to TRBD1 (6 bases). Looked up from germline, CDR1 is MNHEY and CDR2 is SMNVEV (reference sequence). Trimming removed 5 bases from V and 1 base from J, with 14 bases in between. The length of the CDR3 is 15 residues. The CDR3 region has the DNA TGTGCCAGCAGTCCCAGGGGCCGGGAGAACACTGAAGCTTTCTTT. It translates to CASSPRGRENTEAFF.

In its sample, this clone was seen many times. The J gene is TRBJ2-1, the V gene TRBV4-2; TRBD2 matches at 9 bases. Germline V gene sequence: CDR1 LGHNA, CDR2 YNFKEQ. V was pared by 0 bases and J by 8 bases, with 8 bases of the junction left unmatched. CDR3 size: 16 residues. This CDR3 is CASSQDGGSGSDEQFF. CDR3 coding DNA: TGTGCCAGCAGCCAAGATGGCGGTAGCGGGAGCGATGAGCAGTTCTTC.

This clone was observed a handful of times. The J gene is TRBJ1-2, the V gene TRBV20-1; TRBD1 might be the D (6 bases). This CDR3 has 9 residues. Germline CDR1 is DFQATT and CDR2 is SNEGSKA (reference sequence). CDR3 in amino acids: CGGAGGYTF. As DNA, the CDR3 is TGCGGGGGGGCCGGTGGCTACACCTTC.

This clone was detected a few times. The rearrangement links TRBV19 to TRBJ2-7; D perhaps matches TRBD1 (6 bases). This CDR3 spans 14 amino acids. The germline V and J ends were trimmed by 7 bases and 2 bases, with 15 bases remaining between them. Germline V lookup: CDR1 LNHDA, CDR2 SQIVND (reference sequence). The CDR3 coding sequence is TGTGCCAGTACCCCGACAGGATCCCCCTACGAGCAGTACTTC. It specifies CASTPTGSPYEQYF. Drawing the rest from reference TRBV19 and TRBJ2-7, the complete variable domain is DGGITQSPKYLFRKEGQNVTLSCEQNLNHDAMYWYRQDPGQGLRLIYYSQIVNDFQKGDIAEGYSVSREKKESFPLTVTSAQKNPTAFYLCASTPTGSPYEQYFGPGTRLTVT.

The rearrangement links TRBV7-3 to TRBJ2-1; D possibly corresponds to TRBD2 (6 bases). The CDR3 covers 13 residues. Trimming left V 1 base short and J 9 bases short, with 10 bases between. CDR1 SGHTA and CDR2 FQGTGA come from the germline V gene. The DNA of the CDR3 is TGTGCCAGCAGCTTAATTCTCGGGAGTGAGCAGTTCTTC. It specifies CASSLILGSEQFF.

This CDR3 is CASSLTTDLGELFF. The CDR3, as DNA: TGTGCCAGCAGCTTAACGACAGACCTAGGGGAGCTGTTTTTT. This rearrangement joins TRBV7-2 to TRBJ2-2, with a possible D match to TRBD1 (5 bases). The V and J ends lost 2 bases and 8 bases respectively, with 12 bases between them. CDR3 length: 14 residues. Germline CDR1 and CDR2: SGHTA and FQGNSA.

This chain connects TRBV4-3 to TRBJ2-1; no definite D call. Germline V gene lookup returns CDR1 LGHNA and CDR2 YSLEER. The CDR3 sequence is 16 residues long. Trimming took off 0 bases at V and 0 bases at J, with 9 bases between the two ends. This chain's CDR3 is CASSQDLVSSYNEQFF. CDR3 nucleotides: TGCGCCAGCAGCCAAGATCTAGTGAGCTCCTACAATGAGCAGTTCTTC.

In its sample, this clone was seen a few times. The CDR3 region is CASSRDDRIGADTQYF. The CDR3 DNA reads as TGCGCCAGCAGCCGGGATGACAGGATCGGCGCAGATACGCAGTATTTT. J is TRBJ2-3 and V is TRBV5-1, with TRBD1 as a possible D gene (6 bases). From germline, CDR1 is SGHRS and CDR2 YFSETQ. This CDR3 contains 16 residues. V was trimmed by 4 bases and J by 4 bases, leaving 19 bases between them.

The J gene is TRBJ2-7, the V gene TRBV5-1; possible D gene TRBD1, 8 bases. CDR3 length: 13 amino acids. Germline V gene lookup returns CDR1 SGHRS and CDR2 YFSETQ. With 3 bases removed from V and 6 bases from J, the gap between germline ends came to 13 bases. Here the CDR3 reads CASSSQGEGEQYF. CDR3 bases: TGCGCCAGCAGCTCACAGGGGGAGGGCGAGCAGTACTTC.

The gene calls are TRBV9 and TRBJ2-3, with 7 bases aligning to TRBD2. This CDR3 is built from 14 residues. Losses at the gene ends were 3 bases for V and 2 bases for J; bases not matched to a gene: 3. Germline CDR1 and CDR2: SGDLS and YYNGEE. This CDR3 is CASSESGATDTQYF. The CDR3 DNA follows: TGTGCCAGCAGCGAGAGCGGGGCCACAGATACGCAGTATTTT.